The 29 T cell receptor beta chains listed next were all sequenced from one sample in a study of blood T cell repertoires in COVID-19. Libraries were prepared by immunoSEQ multiplex PCR; TCRdb keeps only in-frame clonotypes and omits some of them. The sample carries a few hundred thousand clones, 89% recorded once. The sample taken for sequencing was peripheral blood. The receptors come from a woman in her fifties or sixties with COVID-19, enrolled during active disease.

The chain joins TRBV5-1 to TRBJ2-7, with 9 bases lining up with TRBD2. Trimming took 3 bases from V and 7 from J; bases not matched to a gene: 8. The CDR3 is 14 residues long. The germline gives CDR1 SGHRS, CDR2 YFSETQ. The CDR3 protein is CASSWTRGRAEQYF. The CDR3 DNA reads as TGCGCCAGCAGCTGGACCCGCGGGAGGGCGGAGCAGTACTTC.

This chain connects TRBV29-1 to TRBJ2-5; D is unclear. Per the germline V gene, CDR1 is SQVTM and CDR2 is ANQGSEA. The CDR3 contains 14 residues. V dropped 4 bases and J dropped 5 bases, with 17 bases sitting between them. This CDR3 is CSVAPSLPQETQYF. As DNA, the CDR3 is TGCAGCGTTGCCCCTAGTCTCCCTCAGGAGACCCAGTACTTC.

This chain uses TRBV25-1 with TRBJ1-1; 10 bases map to TRBD1. This CDR3 is built from 16 residues. Germline CDR1 reads MGHDK; CDR2 reads SYGVNS. Trimming at V came to 6 bases and at J to 1 base, leaving 8 bases not matched to a gene. Here the CDR3 reads CASSADRGLSNTEAFF. The CDR3 bases are TGTGCCAGCAGCGCTGACAGGGGGCTATCGAACACTGAAGCTTTCTTT.

This chain joins TRBV5-1 and TRBJ2-5; 11 nucleotides line up with TRBD1. This CDR3 contains 15 residues. The V gene end was trimmed by 1 base and the J gene end by 5 bases; junction bases not matched to a gene: 4. CDR1 and CDR2 (germline): SGHRS, YFSETQ. The CDR3, as DNA: TGCGCCAGCAGCTTGCGGACAGGGGGCACGGAGACCCAGTACTTC. Protein sequence: CASSLRTGGTETQYF.

This clone was seen at least ten times. The V call is TRBV6-5, the J call TRBJ1-1; no reliable D call. The CDR3 is 14 amino acids. Trimming took 0 bases from V and 8 from J, leaving 13 bases between them. The germline V gene has CDR1 MNHEY and CDR2 SVGAGI. The CDR3 here is CASSYSWGVGEAFF. The CDR3 DNA sequence: TGTGCCAGCAGTTACTCGTGGGGAGTCGGAGAAGCTTTCTTT.

V usage is TRBV27 and J usage is TRBJ1-6; 9 positions match TRBD1. V lost 9 bases and J lost 2; bases outside the gene matches: 11. CDR3 length equals 17 residues. CDR1 and CDR2 from the germline V gene are MNHEY and SMNVEV (reference sequence). The CDR3 is CASGLGQGGAYNSPLHF. The CDR3 DNA sequence: TGTGCCAGTGGACTGGGACAGGGAGGGGCCTATAATTCACCCCTCCACTTT.

This sequence joins TRBV7-8 and TRBJ1-2; D gene unclear. The ends were cut back, 10 bases at V and 2 bases at J, with 17 bases in the middle. Looked up from germline, CDR1 is SGHVS and CDR2 is FQNEAQ. CDR3 length equals 14 residues. The CDR3 loop is CATNRGGSNYGYTF. The CDR3 bases are TGTGCCACGAACAGAGGAGGGAGCAACTATGGCTACACCTTC.

The V gene is TRBV7-6, the J gene TRBJ1-3; 9 bases are a match to TRBD1. J was trimmed by 8 bases and V by 1 base; bases with no gene match: 9. The germline CDR1 and CDR2 sequences are SGHVS and FNYEAQ. The CDR3 is 16 residues long. The CDR3 region is CASSLEGTGGEDTIYF. CDR3 nucleotide sequence: TGTGCCAGCAGCTTAGAAGGAACAGGGGGCGAAGACACCATATATTTT.

This chain connects TRBV10-3 to TRBJ1-2, with 9 bases fitting TRBD1. The junction had 5 bases not matched to a gene; V was cut back by 7 bases and J by 8 bases. CDR1 is ENHRY, CDR2 SYGVKD, per germline. The CDR3 is 12 amino acids. This chain's CDR3 is CAITRDREGYTF. DNA of the CDR3: TGTGCCATCACTCGGGACAGGGAGGGCTACACCTTC.

The chain joins TRBV7-9 to TRBJ1-1; D uncertain. The germline gives CDR1 SEHNR, CDR2 FQNEAQ (reference sequence). This CDR3 comprises 13 residues. Trimming left V 5 bases short and J 1 base short, with 8 bases between. CDR3 coding DNA: TGTGCCAGCAGCCTGGAGTCGAACACTGAAGCTTTCTTT. Encoded protein: CASSLESNTEAFF.

V and J are TRBV3-1 (or the pseudogene TRBV3-2) and TRBJ1-6; D call uncertain. V lost 5 bases and J 10 bases, leaving 18 bases between the germline ends. The CDR3 sequence is 15 residues long. Germline CDR1 and CDR2: LGHDT and YNNKEL (reference sequence). The CDR3 nucleotides are TGTGCCAGCAGCGGAAATCTTTTTGGAGGATCACCCCTCCACTTT. It specifies CASSGNLFGGSPLHF.

The chain couples TRBV9 to TRBJ1-6, with D perhaps TRBD1 (5 bases). The germline V gene has CDR1 SGDLS and CDR2 YYNGEE. V gave up 2 bases and J gave up 11 bases, with 11 bases separating them. The CDR3 consists of 13 residues. CDR3 sequence (DNA): TGTGCCAGCAGCGTCGACAGAAGGGCACCCCTCCACTTT. This sequence encodes CASSVDRRAPLHF.

The chain has TRBV12-5 and TRBJ1-2; D unresolved. The germline CDR1 and CDR2 sequences are LGHNT and FRNRAP. V lost 0 bases, J lost 8 bases, and 16 bases lay in between. The CDR3 contains 15 residues. The CDR3 nucleotides read TGTGCTAGTGGTTTGGTACTAAAGGAGTCTAGGGGCTACACCTTC. It is translated as CASGLVLKESRGYTF.

V and J are TRBV9 and TRBJ2-5; a possible D gene is TRBD2 (6 bases). The germline gives CDR1 SGDLS, CDR2 YYNGEE. Trimming stripped 0 bases from V and 3 bases from J, with 9 bases between. The CDR3 runs 14 residues. CDR3 sequence: CASSVDRGKETQYF. Written as DNA, the CDR3 is TGTGCCAGCAGCGTAGATCGCGGGAAAGAGACCCAGTACTTC.

The gene calls are TRBV7-9 and TRBJ2-6, with D possibly TRBD2 on 6 matching bases. This CDR3 is built from 15 residues. The germline V gene encodes CDR1 SEHNR and CDR2 FQNEAQ (reference sequence). V shed 5 bases and J shed 2 bases, with 10 bases lying between them. In DNA form, the CDR3 reads TGTGCCAGCAGCCCTCCGGGGGCTGGGGCCAACGTCCTGACTTTC. This translates into CASSPPGAGANVLTF. Looking up the rest from reference TRBV7-9 and TRBJ2-6 gives the full variable domain: DTGVSQNPRHKITKRGQNVTFRCDPISEHNRLYWYRQTLGQGPEFLTYFQNEAQLEKSRLLSDRFSAERPKGSFSTLEIQRTEQGDSAMYLCASSPPGAGANVLTFGAGSRLTVL.

The chain is built from TRBV3-1 (or the pseudogene TRBV3-2) and TRBJ2-1, with no clear D. CDR3 size: 15 residues. Trimming shortened V by 5 bases and J by 0 bases, and 11 bases separated the two germline ends. Germline V lookup: CDR1 LGHDT, CDR2 YNNKEL (reference sequence). CDR3 region: CASSLTTISYNEQFF. The CDR3 nucleotides read TGTGCCAGCAGCTTAACAACGATCTCCTACAATGAGCAGTTCTTC.

V gene TRBV7-9 combines with J gene TRBJ1-1, with TRBD1 identical over 7 bases. The CDR3 runs 15 residues. Germline CDR1 SEHNR, CDR2 FQNEAQ (reference sequence). J was trimmed by 2 bases and V by 3 bases; bases with no gene match: 6. CDR3 nucleotides: TGTGCCAGCAGCTTCGCCGGGACAGCCAACACTGAAGCTTTCTTT. Amino acid sequence: CASSFAGTANTEAFF.

J is TRBJ1-4 and V is TRBV4-1; D may be TRBD1 (5 bases). The V gene's germline CDR1 is MGHRA and CDR2 YSYEKL. With 0 bases removed from V and 7 bases from J, the gap between germline ends came to 12 bases. This CDR3 comprises 15 residues. The CDR3 loop reads CASSQEGRVLEKLFF. The CDR3 DNA follows: TGCGCCAGCAGCCAAGAAGGCAGGGTTCTTGAAAAACTGTTTTTT.

The V gene is TRBV6-1, the J gene TRBJ1-6, with 9 bases lining up with TRBD1. Germline CDR1 is MNHNS and CDR2 is SASEGT. The junction had 8 bases not matched to a gene; V was cut back by 4 bases and J by 4 bases. CDR3 size: 17 residues. Here the CDR3 DNA reads TGTGCCAGCAGTGTATATCAGGGGACAGGGTATAATTCACCCCTCCACTTT. This codes for CASSVYQGTGYNSPLHF.

The chain recombines TRBV5-1 with TRBJ1-3; no firm D call. This CDR3 contains 12 residues. The V end lost 4 bases, the J end lost 4 bases, and 6 bases lay between the germline ends. Germline-derived CDR1 and CDR2 are SGHRS and YFSETQ. The CDR3 loop is CASSPPGNTIYF. DNA of the CDR3: TGCGCCAGCAGCCCCCCGGGAAACACCATATATTTT.

This chain connects TRBV27 to TRBJ1-4; D unresolved. The CDR3 has 13 residues. Trimming removed 1 base at V and 5 bases at J, with 5 bases between. Germline CDR1 and CDR2: MNHEY and SMNVEV (reference sequence). The CDR3 reads CASSLFPNEKLFF. The CDR3 DNA is TGTGCCAGCAGTTTATTCCCGAATGAAAAACTGTTTTTT.

This sequence joins TRBV4-1 and TRBJ1-2; possibly TRBD1 for D (6 bases). Trimming pared 4 bases from V and 5 bases from J, leaving 29 bases between. The germline CDR1 and CDR2 sequences are MGHRA and YSYEKL. The CDR3 is 19 amino acids. This chain's CDR3 is CASSLLEAGQTRDVYGYTF. DNA for the CDR3: TGCGCCAGCAGCCTCCTAGAGGCAGGACAGACTCGCGACGTTTATGGCTACACCTTC.

The chain recombines TRBV5-1 with TRBJ2-7, with TRBD1 matching 7 bases. The CDR3 is 14 residues long. The junction had 7 bases not matched to a gene; V was cut back by 4 bases and J by 3 bases. Germline V lookup: CDR1 SGHRS, CDR2 YFSETQ. CDR3 DNA: TGCGCCAGCAGCGCCATGGGACAGATCTACGAGCAGTACTTC. This translates into CASSAMGQIYEQYF.

This clone was seen repeatedly, ten times or more. The CDR3 here is CASSLGDSLYTEAFF. The CDR3 DNA reads TGTGCCAGCAGCTTGGGGGACAGCCTTTACACTGAAGCTTTCTTT. This sequence joins TRBV5-4 and TRBJ1-1, with TRBD1 matching over 7 bases. The V gene end was trimmed by 0 bases and the J gene end by 3 bases; junction bases not matched to a gene: 5. Germline values: CDR1 SGHNT, CDR2 YYREEE (reference sequence). The CDR3 length is 15 residues.

The J gene is TRBJ2-3, the V gene TRBV7-8; 9 positions agree with TRBD2. The CDR3 sequence is 17 residues long. Germline-derived CDR1 and CDR2 are SGHVS and FQNEAQ. V dropped 0 bases and J dropped 7; count of bases not matched to a gene: 11. This CDR3 is CASSLAVSAGGGYTQYF. Written as DNA, the CDR3 is TGTGCCAGCAGCTTAGCGGTGTCAGCGGGGGGAGGATATACGCAGTATTTT.

This clone was counted a single time. V is TRBV24-1 and J is TRBJ2-3; 10 nucleotides agree with TRBD2. Germline CDR1 is KGHDR and CDR2 is SFDVKD. The CDR3 contains 17 residues. V gave up 3 bases and J gave up 1 base; unmatched junction bases: 6. CDR3 bases: TGTGCCACCAGTGATCCCCTCAGCGGGGGGGGCACAGATACGCAGTATTTT. It encodes CATSDPLSGGGTDTQYF.

The V gene is TRBV4-2, the J gene TRBJ1-1, with D tentatively TRBD1 (5 bases). V lost 1 base, J lost 4 bases, and 13 bases lay in between. CDR1 LGHNA and CDR2 YNFKEQ come from the germline V gene. CDR3 length: 15 residues. CDR3 loop: CASSQGAGWSTEAFF. CDR3 DNA: TGTGCCAGCAGCCAAGGGGCAGGGTGGAGCACTGAAGCTTTCTTT.

The CDR3 region is CATGSSFGGYEQYF. The CDR3 DNA sequence: TGTGCCACCGGCAGTTCCTTCGGGGGTTACGAGCAGTACTTC. The V gene is TRBV2, the J gene TRBJ2-7, with D maybe TRBD2 (6 bases). The CDR3 runs to 14 residues. Germline CDR1 and CDR2: SNHLY and FYNNEI. The ends were cut back, 10 bases at V and 4 bases at J, with 20 bases in the middle. The variable domain in full, with the rest retrieved from reference TRBV2 and TRBJ2-7, is EPEVTQTPSHQVTQMGQEVILRCVPISNHLYFYWYRQILGQKVEFLVSFYNNEISEKSEIFDDQFSVERPDGSNFTLKIRSTKLEDSAMYFCATGSSFGGYEQYFGPGTRLTVT.

V is TRBV19 and J is TRBJ2-1; maybe TRBD1 (6 bases). The germline V gene encodes CDR1 LNHDA and CDR2 SQIVND (reference sequence). The CDR3 covers 14 residues. In nucleotides, the CDR3 is TGTGCTGATTATACCCTCCGAGGGGGCAATGAGCAGTTCTTC. Translation gives CADYTLRGGNEQFF.